This T cell receptor (beta chain) was profiled in a study of identical twins. No donor was unhealthy or non-Caucasian. This clonotype was found many times. After template switching added a universal primer site, the resulting cDNA carried unique molecular identifiers. TCRdb independently ran MiXCR on the 5' RACE reads; one entry per CDR3 protein. The sample has hundreds of thousands of distinct CDR3 sequences, 15% to 20% seen once. The data were also submitted as part of a second study, on T cells expressing NK-cell markers. That work contributes: Topping the CD3+CD56-NKG2C+ fraction as well were these clonotypes, in a few donors.

This clonotype was obtained from a woman between 18 and 30 years old in good health. The source material was PBMCs.

The CDR3 DNA reads as TGTGCCAGCAGCAGTGGAGCCTGGAATGAAAAACTGTTTTTT. Translating it yields CASSSGAWNEKLFF. The rearrangement uses TRBV7-9 and TRBJ1-4; D uncertain. The germline CDR1 and CDR2 sequences are SEHNR and FQNEAQ (reference sequence). The CDR3 has 14 residues. V was clipped by 5 bases and J by 5 bases, with 12 bases between them.